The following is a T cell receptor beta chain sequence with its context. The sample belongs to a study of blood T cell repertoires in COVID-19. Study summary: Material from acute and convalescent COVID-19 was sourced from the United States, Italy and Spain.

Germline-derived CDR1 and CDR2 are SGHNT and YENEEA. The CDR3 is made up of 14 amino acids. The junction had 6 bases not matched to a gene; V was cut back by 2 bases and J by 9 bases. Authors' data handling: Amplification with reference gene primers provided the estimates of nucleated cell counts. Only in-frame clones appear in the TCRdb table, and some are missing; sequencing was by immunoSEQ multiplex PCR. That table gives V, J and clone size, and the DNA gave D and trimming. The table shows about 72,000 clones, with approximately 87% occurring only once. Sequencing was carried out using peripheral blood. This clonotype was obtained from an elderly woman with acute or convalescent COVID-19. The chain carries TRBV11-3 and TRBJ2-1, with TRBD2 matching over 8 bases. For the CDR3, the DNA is TGTGCCAGCAGCTTAACCAGCGGGAGTGTTGAGCAGTTCTTC. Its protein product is CASSLTSGSVEQFF.